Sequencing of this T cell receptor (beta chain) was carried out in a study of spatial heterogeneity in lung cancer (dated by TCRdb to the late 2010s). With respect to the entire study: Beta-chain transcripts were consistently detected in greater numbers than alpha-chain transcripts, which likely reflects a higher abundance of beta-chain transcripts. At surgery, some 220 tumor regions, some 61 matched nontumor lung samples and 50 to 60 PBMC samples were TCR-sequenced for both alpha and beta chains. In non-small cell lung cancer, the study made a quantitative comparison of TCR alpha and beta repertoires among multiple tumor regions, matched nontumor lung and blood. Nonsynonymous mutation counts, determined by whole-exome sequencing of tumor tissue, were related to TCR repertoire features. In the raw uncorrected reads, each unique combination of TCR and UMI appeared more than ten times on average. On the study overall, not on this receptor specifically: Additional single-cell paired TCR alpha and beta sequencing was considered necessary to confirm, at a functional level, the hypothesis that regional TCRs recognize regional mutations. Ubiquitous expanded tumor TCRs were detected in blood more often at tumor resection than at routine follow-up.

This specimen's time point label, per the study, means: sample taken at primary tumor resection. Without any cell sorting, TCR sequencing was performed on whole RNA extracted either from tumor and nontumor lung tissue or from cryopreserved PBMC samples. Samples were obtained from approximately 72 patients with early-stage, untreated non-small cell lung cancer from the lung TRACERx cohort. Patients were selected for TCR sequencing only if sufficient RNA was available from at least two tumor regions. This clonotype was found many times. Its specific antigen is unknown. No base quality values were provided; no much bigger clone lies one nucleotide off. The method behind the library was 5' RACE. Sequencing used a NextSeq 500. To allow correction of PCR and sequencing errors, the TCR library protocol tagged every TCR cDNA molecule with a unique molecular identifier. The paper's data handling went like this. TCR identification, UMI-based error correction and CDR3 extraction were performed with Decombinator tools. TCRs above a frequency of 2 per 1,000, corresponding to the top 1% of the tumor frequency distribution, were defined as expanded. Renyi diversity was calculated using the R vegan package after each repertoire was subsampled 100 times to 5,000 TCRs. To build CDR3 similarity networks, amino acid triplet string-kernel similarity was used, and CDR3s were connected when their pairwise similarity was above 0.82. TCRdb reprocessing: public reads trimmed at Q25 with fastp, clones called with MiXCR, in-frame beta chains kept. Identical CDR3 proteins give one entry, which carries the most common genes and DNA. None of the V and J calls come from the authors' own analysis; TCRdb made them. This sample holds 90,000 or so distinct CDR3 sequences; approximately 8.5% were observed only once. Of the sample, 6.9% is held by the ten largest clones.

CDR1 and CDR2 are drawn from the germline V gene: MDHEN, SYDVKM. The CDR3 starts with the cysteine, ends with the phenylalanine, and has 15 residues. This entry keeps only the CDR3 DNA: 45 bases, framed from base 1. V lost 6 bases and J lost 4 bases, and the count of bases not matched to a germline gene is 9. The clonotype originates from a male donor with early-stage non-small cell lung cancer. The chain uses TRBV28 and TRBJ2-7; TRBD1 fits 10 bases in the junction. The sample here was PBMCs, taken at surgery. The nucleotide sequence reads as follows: TGTGCCAGCAGGACAGGGGGCGCGACTCTATACGAGCAGTACTTC. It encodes CASRTGGATLYEQYF.